This passage covers 32 T cell receptor beta chains from one sample sequenced in a study of Ad26.COV2.S vaccination and SARS-CoV-2 variants. Regarding treatment: some 20 received Ad26.COV2.S at low or high dose, single or two shots; about 5 received placebo; per-sample allocation not given. Sampling was done on day 63 after the first vaccine or placebo injection. Assay: immunoSEQ multiplex PCR; the TCRdb copy retains only in-frame clones and omits some. The sample lists about 430,000 clones, 75% to 95% occurring once. The sample consisted of peripheral blood, taken in a trial of Ad26.COV2.S vaccine versus placebo. The receptors here all came from a person between 18 and 60 years old who received the Ad26.COV2.S COVID-19 vaccine or a placebo.

The chain uses TRBV20-1 and TRBJ2-5, with D tentatively TRBD2 (7 bases). Looked up from germline, CDR1 is DFQATT and CDR2 is SNEGSKA (reference sequence). This CDR3 region has 15 residues. The ends were cut back, 3 bases at V and 5 bases at J, with 19 bases in the middle. The CDR3 nucleotides are TGCAGTGCTAGTCCCAAAGGGGGGGCCGAGGAGACCCAGTACTTC. Protein sequence: CSASPKGGAEETQYF.

The rearrangement joins TRBV28 to TRBJ1-5, with D perhaps matching TRBD1 (5 bases). Trimming cost V 8 bases and J 1 base, with 12 bases left between them. Germline V lookup: CDR1 MDHEN, CDR2 SYDVKM. This CDR3 region has 14 residues. Here the CDR3 reads CASAQVRSNQPQHF. CDR3 bases: TGTGCCAGCGCACAGGTAAGAAGCAATCAGCCCCAGCATTTT.

With regard to this clone: Germline and junction disagree at one end, which may indicate a read error. The gene calls are TRBV19 and TRBJ2-5; D is unclear. The CDR3 is 13 residues long. Germline V lookup: CDR1 LNHDA, CDR2 SQIVND (reference sequence). CDR3 nucleotide sequence: TGTGCCAGTAGTATAACTCCCCAAGATACCCAGTACTTC. Amino acid sequence: CASSITPQDTQYF.

The chain has TRBV29-1 and TRBJ2-1; 7 bases map to TRBD1. Germline V lookup: CDR1 SQVTM, CDR2 ANQGSEA. The CDR3 has 12 residues. The junction had 7 bases not matched to a gene; V was cut back by 6 bases and J by 8 bases. The CDR3: CSVDRARDEQFF. In DNA form, the CDR3 reads TGCAGCGTAGACAGGGCTCGGGATGAGCAGTTCTTC.

This clone was found a few times. The genes are TRBV30 and TRBJ1-1; 11 nucleotides match TRBD1. Unmatched junction bases numbered 7, after V lost 5 bases and J lost 5 bases. CDR1 is GTSNPN and CDR2 is SVGIG in the germline V gene (reference sequence). The CDR3 runs 14 residues. CDR3 loop: CAWDGTGGGTEAFF. CDR3 coding DNA: TGTGCCTGGGACGGGACAGGGGGAGGGACTGAAGCTTTCTTT.

The rearrangement uses TRBV10-3 and TRBJ1-1, with TRBD1 as a possible D gene (6 bases). Trimming left V 2 bases short and J 4 bases short, with 14 bases between. This CDR3 comprises 15 residues. The germline gives CDR1 ENHRY, CDR2 SYGVKD. The CDR3 reads CAISEEGVLGTEAFF. The CDR3 region has the DNA TGTGCCATCAGTGAGGAGGGGGTCTTGGGCACTGAAGCTTTCTTT.

The chain joins TRBV2 to TRBJ1-4; the match to TRBD1 covers 10 bases. V shed 5 bases and J 14 bases; nucleotides not matched to a gene: 11. CDR3 length: 14 residues. Per germline, CDR1 SNHLY and CDR2 FYNNEI. The CDR3: CASSYRDRGRGLFF. The CDR3 DNA sequence: TGTGCCAGCAGTTACCGGGACAGGGGAAGGGGGCTGTTTTTT.

Notes on this clone: Other DNA sequences in this specimen translate into the identical CDR3. The chain uses TRBV19 and TRBJ2-7; 9 nucleotides match TRBD2. CDR3 size: 15 residues. Germline lookup yields CDR1 LNHDA and CDR2 SQIVND (reference sequence). V lost 1 base, J lost 2 bases, and 3 bases stayed unmatched. DNA of the CDR3: TGTGCCAGTAGTATAGGCGGGAGGGGAACCTACGAGCAGTACTTC. This gives the protein CASSIGGRGTYEQYF.

The rearrangement links TRBV10-1 to TRBJ2-1, with 14 bases identical to TRBD2. Germline CDR1 reads WNHNN; CDR2 reads SYGVQD (reference sequence). The ends lost 9 bases at V and 0 bases at J; junction bases unmatched: 7. This CDR3 spans 17 amino acids. CDR3 bases: TGCGCCAGTGAGACTAGCGGGAGGGACGCCTCCTACAATGAGCAGTTCTTC. This encodes CASETSGRDASYNEQFF.

CDR3 coding DNA: TGTGCCAGCTCACCAGGGACTAGTCCCCTATACGAGCAGTACTTC. It translates to CASSPGTSPLYEQYF. The chain carries TRBV18 and TRBJ2-7; TRBD2 matches 8 bases. The CDR3 totals 15 residues. In germline, CDR1 is KGHSH, CDR2 LQKENI. V shed 2 bases, J shed 4 bases, and the junction held 7 bases outside the gene matches.

The chain combines TRBV19 with TRBJ2-7; D not certain. Trimming removed 3 bases from V and 4 bases from J, with 13 bases in between. This CDR3 spans 14 amino acids. Per the germline V gene, CDR1 is LNHDA and CDR2 is SQIVND (reference sequence). For the CDR3, the DNA is TGTGCCAGTAGTATTTCGGCGGTACTGTACGAGCAGTACTTC. It is translated as CASSISAVLYEQYF.

This clone was seen just once. This rearrangement joins TRBV24-1 to TRBJ1-2; D is undetermined. This CDR3 is built from 13 residues. Trimming took 1 base from V and 8 from J, leaving 10 bases between them. CDR1 and CDR2 from the germline V gene are KGHDR and SFDVKD. CDR3 residues: CATSDFSWEGYTF. The CDR3 DNA reads as TGTGCCACCAGTGATTTCAGTTGGGAAGGCTACACCTTC.

This chain links TRBV30 with TRBJ1-2; the D gene is possibly TRBD1 (6 bases). Germline values: CDR1 GTSNPN, CDR2 SVGIG (reference sequence). CDR3 size: 19 residues. The V and J ends lost 5 bases and 4 bases respectively, with 32 bases between them. CDR3 DNA: TGTGCCTGGGGCCCTAGGCCAACCGGGACATCCACCGCAATCTATGGCTACACCTTC. Translating gives CAWGPRPTGTSTAIYGYTF.

This rearrangement joins TRBV28 to TRBJ1-5; D might be TRBD1 (5 bases). Per germline, CDR1 MDHEN and CDR2 SYDVKM. Trimming took off 7 bases at V and 6 bases at J, with 25 bases between the two ends. The CDR3 has 17 residues. The CDR3 DNA follows: TGTGCCAGCATCAGGCTCGCCGGGGGAGGCGGTGCTCAGCCCCAGCATTTT. It codes for CASIRLAGGGGAQPQHF.

V gene TRBV5-6 combines with J gene TRBJ2-5; D is undetermined. CDR1 SGHDT and CDR2 YYEEEE come from the germline V gene. The CDR3 has 12 amino acids. The ends were cut back, 4 bases at V and 7 bases at J, with 11 bases in the middle. The CDR3 region has the DNA TGTGCCAGCAGCACCCCCCTTCCGACCCAGTACTTC. Translation: CASSTPLPTQYF.

J is TRBJ2-2 and V is TRBV5-1; possible D gene TRBD2, 5 bases. The CDR3 contains 13 residues. V lost 5 bases to trimming and J lost 7 bases, with 12 bases between them. Germline CDR1 SGHRS, CDR2 YFSETQ. This CDR3 reads CASRGSENGELFF. The CDR3 coding sequence is TGCGCCAGCAGAGGGAGTGAAAACGGGGAGCTGTTTTTT.

V usage is TRBV14 and J usage is TRBJ2-1, with 7 bases aligning to TRBD2. Germline V CDR1 and CDR2: SGHDN, FVKESK. The J segment lost 4 bases and the V segment lost 1 base, leaving 4 bases of the junction unmatched. The CDR3 contains 15 residues. CDR3 bases: TGTGCCAGCAGCCAAGTGGGACTAAATTACAATGAGCAGTTCTTC. This gives the protein CASSQVGLNYNEQFF.

CDR3 DNA: TGTGCCAGCAGCGTAGATAACGGGTCCCCCTACGAGCAGTACTTC. Its protein product is CASSVDNGSPYEQYF. This chain uses TRBV9 with TRBJ2-7; unclear D gene. V was clipped by 0 bases and J by 2 bases, with 12 bases between them. Germline CDR1 reads SGDLS; CDR2 reads YYNGEE. The CDR3 is 15 amino acids.

V usage is TRBV2 and J usage is TRBJ2-2; no clear D gene. The V gene's germline CDR1 is SNHLY and CDR2 FYNNEI. The CDR3 length is 18 residues. The V end lost 10 bases, the J end lost 1 base, and 25 bases lay between the germline ends. The CDR3 region is CATNYPSFGLRNTGELFF. For the CDR3, the DNA is TGTGCCACCAACTATCCAAGTTTCGGGTTGAGGAACACCGGGGAGCTGTTTTTT.

This chain joins TRBV7-6 and TRBJ2-1, with 11 nucleotides matching TRBD2. V was clipped by 5 bases and J by 6 bases; unmatched bases: 6. The CDR3 runs 15 residues. CDR1 SGHVS and CDR2 FNYEAQ come from the germline V gene. The CDR3 bases are TGTGCCAGCAGCGCCGGGACTAGCGGCTCCAATGAGCAGTTCTTC. This translates into CASSAGTSGSNEQFF.

This chain joins TRBV2 and TRBJ2-3, with a tentative D call TRBD1 (6 bases). The CDR3 is 15 residues long. Looked up from germline, CDR1 is SNHLY and CDR2 is FYNNEI. Trimming pared 6 bases from V and 0 bases from J, leaving 13 bases between. CDR3 bases: TGTGCCAGCAGCGAGACAGGATTTAGCACAGATACGCAGTATTTT. Encoded protein: CASSETGFSTDTQYF.

This chain uses TRBV11-2 with TRBJ2-4; no clear D gene. CDR1 is SGHAT, CDR2 FQNNGV, per germline. This CDR3 has 17 amino acids. The germline V and J ends were trimmed by 5 bases and 0 bases, with 17 bases remaining between them. The CDR3 loop is CASSPLVGRLAKNIQYF. The CDR3 DNA reads TGTGCCAGCAGCCCCCTCGTGGGTAGACTAGCCAAAAACATTCAGTACTTC.

The chain combines TRBV27 with TRBJ2-6; 9 bases map to TRBD2. Germline CDR1 MNHEY, CDR2 SMNVEV (reference sequence). The CDR3 spans 17 residues. Trimming took 4 bases from V and 4 from J; bases not matched to a gene: 8. Here the CDR3 reads CASSSRLAAAGANVLTF. The DNA for the CDR3 is TGTGCCAGCAGTTCACGACTAGCGGCTGCCGGGGCCAACGTCCTGACTTTC.

This sequence joins TRBV30 and TRBJ1-3; D ambiguous. CDR1 and CDR2 from the germline V gene are GTSNPN and SVGIG (reference sequence). V shed 1 base and J shed 0 bases, with 10 bases lying between them. The length of the CDR3 is 15 residues. The CDR3 coding sequence is TGTGCCTGGAGTGGGGCGGTTGTCTCTGGAAACACCATATATTTT. Encoded protein: CAWSGAVVSGNTIYF.

The V call is TRBV19, the J call TRBJ1-5; 7 nucleotides agree with TRBD1. The germline V gene encodes CDR1 LNHDA and CDR2 SQIVND (reference sequence). The trim removed 5 bases at V and 0 bases at J, leaving 7 bases unmatched. The CDR3 extends over 16 amino acids. The DNA of the CDR3 is TGTGCCAGTAGTCCCCTTAGGGGGCCTAGCAATCAGCCCCAGCATTTT. Amino acids: CASSPLRGPSNQPQHF.

The rearrangement links TRBV19 to TRBJ1-5; D is unclear. This CDR3 comprises 15 residues. With 2 bases removed from V and 2 bases from J, the gap between germline ends came to 10 bases. Germline CDR1 is LNHDA and CDR2 is SQIVND (reference sequence). Here the CDR3 reads CASSIPGWGNQPQHF. CDR3 DNA: TGTGCCAGTAGTATACCGGGTTGGGGCAATCAGCCCCAGCATTTT.

The CDR3 sequence is CASSYSRPSYEQYF. The CDR3 region has the DNA TGTGCCAGCAGTTACTCCCGCCCGTCCTACGAGCAGTACTTC. This rearrangement joins TRBV6-5 to TRBJ2-7; D gene uncertain. Germline CDR1 and CDR2: MNHEY and SVGAGI. CDR3 size: 14 residues. Deletions cut 0 bases from V and 1 base from J, with 7 bases between.

The chain combines TRBV28 with TRBJ1-1; D unresolved. This CDR3 spans 11 amino acids. In germline, CDR1 is MDHEN, CDR2 SYDVKM. Trimming removed 6 bases from V and 2 bases from J, with 4 bases in between. For the CDR3, the DNA is TGTGCCAGCAGGGTTAACACTGAAGCTTTCTTT. It yields the protein CASRVNTEAFF.

The chain couples TRBV6-1 to TRBJ1-1; unclear D gene. Germline CDR1 MNHNS, CDR2 SASEGT. The V end lost 3 bases, the J end lost 11 bases, and 16 bases lay between the germline ends. The CDR3 is 13 amino acids. The CDR3: CASSDTWPPAAFF. Here the CDR3 DNA reads TGTGCCAGCAGTGATACTTGGCCGCCAGCGGCTTTCTTT.

The chain couples TRBV13 to TRBJ2-1; D is unclear. CDR1 is PRHDT and CDR2 is FYEKMQ in the germline V gene (reference sequence). The length of the CDR3 is 11 residues. V was cut by 2 bases and J by 8 bases, with 4 bases left in between. The CDR3 loop is CASSLRHEQFF. CDR3 DNA sequence: TGTGCCAGCAGCTTAAGGCATGAGCAGTTCTTC.

This clone appeared a single time. The CDR3 sequence: CASTSWGQNTEAFF. CDR3 DNA: TGTGCCAGCACCTCCTGGGGACAGAACACTGAAGCTTTCTTT. The rearrangement links TRBV11-2 to TRBJ1-1; TRBD1 might be the D (6 bases). The V end lost 7 bases, the J end lost 1 base, and 13 bases lay between the germline ends. This CDR3 comprises 14 residues. Germline V gene lookup returns CDR1 SGHAT and CDR2 FQNNGV.

This clone was seen only once. This chain connects TRBV2 to TRBJ2-2, with unresolved D. The CDR3 consists of 14 residues. Between the trimmed V and J ends, which lost 6 bases and 4 bases, there was a span of 12 bases. CDR1 and CDR2 (germline): SNHLY, FYNNEI. CDR3 sequence: CASRIVYGTGELFF. The DNA for the CDR3 is TGTGCCAGCAGGATAGTTTATGGCACCGGGGAGCTGTTTTTT.